This T cell receptor (beta chain) was captured by sequencing in a study of T cell repertoires in cytomegalovirus infection. This clonotype was detected ten times or more. No antigen is known for it. The CDR3 is 12 residues long. CDR1 is SGHTA and CDR2 is FQGNSA in the germline V gene. Trimming took off 4 bases at V and 4 bases at J, with 5 bases between the two ends. One entry per CDR3 protein, called by TCRdb with MiXCR from the reads. Of 300,000 to 400,000 distinct CDR3 sequences listed, 25% are singletons. V is TRBV7-2 and J is TRBJ2-1; D is uncertain. The sequence was collected from a human donor in good health (CMV status not recorded). Some clones in this sample may be carry-over from other donors' samples. The sequencing used cultured PBMCs, collected from culture after CMV antigen stimulation. The CDR3 protein is CASSSPYNEQFF. CDR3 DNA: TGTGCCAGCAGCTCGCCTTACAATGAGCAGTTCTTC.